These 3 T cell receptor beta chains originate from one sample sequenced in a study of blood T cell repertoires in COVID-19. Data came from immunoSEQ multiplex PCR; TCRdb stores just in-frame clones and leaves some out. Of fewer than 40,000 clones listed, 75% to 90% are singletons. The sample was peripheral blood. The receptors shown here come from a man older than 75 with acute or convalescent COVID-19.

The chain couples TRBV12-3 or TRBV12-4 to TRBJ1-1, with 8 bases that match TRBD1. The CDR3 has 13 residues. The ends lost 6 bases at V and 4 bases at J; junction bases unmatched: 4. CDR3 loop: CASRTTGGTEAFF. The CDR3 DNA is TGTGCCAGCAGAACAACAGGGGGCACTGAAGCTTTCTTT.

This chain links TRBV12-3 or TRBV12-4 with TRBJ1-3; no firm D call. The CDR3 covers 13 residues. Trimming stripped 5 bases from V and 4 bases from J, with 9 bases between. The CDR3 protein is CASSPNLGNTIYF. The CDR3 coding sequence is TGTGCCAGCAGTCCCAACTTGGGAAACACCATATATTTT.

The rearrangement uses TRBV5-8 and TRBJ2-7; no clear D gene. The CDR3 has 13 amino acids. V was shortened by 0 bases and J by 0 bases, with 4 bases between the two germline ends. Germline V gene data show CDR1 as SGHTS and CDR2 as YDEGEE. The CDR3, as DNA: TGTGCCAGCAGCTTGGGTATCTCCTACGAGCAGTACTTC. Translating it yields CASSLGISYEQYF.